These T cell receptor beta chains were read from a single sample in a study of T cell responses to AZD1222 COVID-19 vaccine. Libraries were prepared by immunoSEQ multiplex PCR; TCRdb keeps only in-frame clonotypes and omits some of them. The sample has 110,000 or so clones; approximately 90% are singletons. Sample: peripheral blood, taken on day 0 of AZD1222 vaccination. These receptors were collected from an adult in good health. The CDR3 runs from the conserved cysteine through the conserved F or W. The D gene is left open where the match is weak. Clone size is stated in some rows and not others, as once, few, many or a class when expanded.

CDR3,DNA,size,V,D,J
CASSQEIASGGPRLPGDTQYF,TGCGCCAGCAGCCAAGAAATCGCTAGCGGGGGCCCGAGGTTGCCCGGCGATACGCAGTATTTT,once,TRBV4-3,TRBD2,TRBJ2-3
CASSPRTGPPGNTIYF,TGTGCCAGCAGCCCCCGAACAGGGCCTCCTGGAAACACCATATATTTT,.,TRBV9,.,TRBJ1-3
CASSSGDHSGNTIYF,TGTGCCAGTAGTTCGGGGGATCACTCTGGAAACACCATATATTTT,once,TRBV19,.,TRBJ1-3
CASSPTTGRTGRTQYF,TGTGCCAGCTCACCAACCACGGGACGTACTGGTAGGACCCAGTACTTC,.,TRBV18,.,TRBJ2-5
CASSLGRFGANVLTF,TGTGCCAGCAGCTTAGGGCGGTTTGGGGCCAACGTCCTGACTTTC,.,TRBV7-2,.,TRBJ2-6
CASSSQRNPEMNTEAFF,TGTGCCAGTAGCAGCCAGCGTAACCCTGAAATGAACACTGAAGCTTTCTTT,once,TRBV19,.,TRBJ1-1
CASSDRYSQPQHF,TGTGCCAGCAGCGACAGGTACAGCCAGCCCCAGCATTTT,.,TRBV6-5,.,TRBJ1-5
CASATGGYGYTF,TGTGCCAGCGCGACAGGGGGCTATGGCTACACCTTC,.,TRBV19,TRBD1,TRBJ1-2
CASRGTGNTGELFF,TGTGCCAGCAGAGGGACAGGGAACACCGGGGAGCTGTTTTTT,.,TRBV6-5,TRBD1,TRBJ2-2
CASSWDWTGYTGELFF,TGTGCCAGCAGCTGGGACTGGACAGGGTACACCGGGGAGCTGTTTTTT,.,TRBV7-9,TRBD1,TRBJ2-2
CASSLSLAVGGTEAFF,TGTGCCAGCAGTTTATCGCTGGCCGTTGGGGGAACTGAAGCTTTCTTT,.,TRBV27,.,TRBJ1-1
CASSVSANSNQPQHF,TGTGCCAGCAGCGTCTCGGCGAATAGCAATCAGCCCCAGCATTTT,.,TRBV9,.,TRBJ1-5
CASSLSIGEQPQHF,TGTGCCAGCAGCTTGTCGATCGGTGAACAGCCCCAGCATTTT,.,TRBV5-6,.,TRBJ1-5
CASSGSGLASQETQYF,TGTGCCAGCAGCGGGTCGGGACTAGCGAGCCAAGAGACCCAGTACTTC,.,TRBV7-8,TRBD2,TRBJ2-5
CASSSVPVGMNTEAFF,TGTGCCAGCAGTTCGGTCCCGGTCGGTATGAACACTGAAGCTTTCTTT,.,TRBV6-5,.,TRBJ1-1
CSASADRTVISGYTF,TGCAGTGCTAGTGCAGACCGGACGGTTATAAGTGGCTACACCTTC,.,TRBV20-1,.,TRBJ1-2
CASSSWDREETQYF,TGTGCCAGCAGCTCCTGGGACAGGGAGGAGACCCAGTACTTC,.,TRBV5-5,TRBD1,TRBJ2-5
CSVEVQGGYEQYF,TGCAGCGTTGAAGTCCAGGGCGGCTACGAGCAGTACTTC,.,TRBV29-1,.,TRBJ2-7
CASSAPGTARVETQYF,TGTGCCAGCAGCGCGCCCGGGACAGCACGGGTAGAGACCCAGTACTTC,.,TRBV7-2,TRBD1,TRBJ2-5